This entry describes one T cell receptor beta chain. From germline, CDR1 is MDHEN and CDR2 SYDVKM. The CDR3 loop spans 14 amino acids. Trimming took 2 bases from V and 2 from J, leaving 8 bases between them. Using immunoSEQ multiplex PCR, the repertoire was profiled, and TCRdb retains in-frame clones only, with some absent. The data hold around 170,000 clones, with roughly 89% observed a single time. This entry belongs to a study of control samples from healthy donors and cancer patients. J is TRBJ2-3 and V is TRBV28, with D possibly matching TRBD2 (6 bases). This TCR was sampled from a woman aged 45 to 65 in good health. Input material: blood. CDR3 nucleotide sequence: TGTGCCAGCAGTTTAACTAGCTCCACAGATACGCAGTATTTT. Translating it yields CASSLTSSTDTQYF.